This T cell receptor (beta chain) appears in the sequencing data of a study of Tregs in tolerant kidney transplant recipients. As for this clone: The read ends 3 residues shy of where the CDR3 ends; the end is completed using the germline J gene.

Repertoires were generated with immunoSEQ multiplex PCR, while TCRdb's copy carries only in-frame clones and drops some. Seen in this sample are under 35,000 clones; the ten most common clones hold 13% to 15%. V lost 7 bases and J 5 bases, leaving 15 bases between the germline ends. Germline assignment: CDR1 SNHLY and CDR2 FYNNEI. This CDR3 spans 14 amino acids. This clonotype was sampled from a human donor who received a combined kidney and bone marrow transplant. Material: CD8+ T cells from blood, obtained before the transplant. This chain connects TRBV2 to TRBJ2-1; the D gene is possibly TRBD2 (6 bases). This chain's CDR3 is CASTPRLVHNEQFF. The sequenced CDR3 bases are TGTGCCAGCACCCCCCGACTAGTACACAATGAG.